The entry below describes one TCR beta chain. Sequenced by immunoSEQ multiplex PCR; TCRdb stores in-frame clones only, minus some. The data contain 200,000 to 250,000 clones, approximately 84% of them singletons. The source of the sample is a study of blood T cell repertoires in COVID-19. The wider study: T cells, B-cell-depleted T cells, or PBMCs provided the cDNA or gDNA that served as material.

The sequenced sample consisted of peripheral blood. This TCR was recovered from a man aged 50 to 59 with acute or convalescent COVID-19.

The CDR3 is CASSAGVNEKLFF. The CDR3 DNA reads as TGTGCCAGCTCGGCGGGAGTTAATGAAAAACTGTTTTTT. The rearrangement links TRBV18 to TRBJ1-4; D call uncertain. There are 13 residues in the CDR3. Germline V gene data show CDR1 as KGHSH and CDR2 as LQKENI. Between the trimmed V and J ends, which lost 6 bases and 4 bases, there was a span of 9 bases.